This TCR beta chain was captured in a study of regulatory T cells in long-lasting Graves disease. As for time point: persistent/refractory GD, antithyroid drugs over 5 years with positive TRAb. The TCR library used RNA extracted from PBMCs. Graves' disease diagnosis was established per American Thyroid Association guidelines. CDR3-region Arm-PCR and iRepertoire HTBI primers produced the TCR beta libraries. TCRdb processed the multiplex PCR reads anew with MiXCR; each CDR3 protein has one entry. The repertoire has some 430,000 distinct CDR3 sequences, about 22% of them found once; the top ten carry 7% to 9%. CDR1 is MGHRA, CDR2 YSYEKL, per germline. This CDR3 has 16 amino acids. With 1 base removed from V and 0 bases from J, the gap between germline ends came to 12 bases.

V gene TRBV4-1 combines with J gene TRBJ1-2; D not resolved. The clonotype was recovered from a female donor with Graves disease. Sequencing was performed on peripheral blood mononuclear cells (PBMCs), taken when the disease was refractory, from a patient treated with antithyroid drugs. The CDR3 sequence is CASSQVLALANYGYTF. The CDR3 nucleotides are TGCGCCAGCAGCCAAGTCCTCGCATTAGCTAACTATGGCTACACCTTC.